Listed below are T cell receptor beta chains from one sample, sequenced in a study of OX40 agonist ivuxolimab in advanced cancers. This table comes from immunoSEQ multiplex PCR, and its TCRdb copy is limited to in-frame clones, with some not included. The sample contains about 13,000 clones, over 70% of which appear only once. Source: CD4+ or CD8+ T cells sorted from blood, taken in a trial of the OX40 agonist ivuxolimab. These receptors were obtained from an adult with an advanced solid tumor such as melanoma, head and neck, liver or kidney cancer. CDR3s include the opening cysteine and the closing phenylalanine or tryptophan. A D gene is named only where the DNA matches it firmly. Size tells how often a clone was seen (once, few, many) or the class of an expanded clone, and some rows leave it out.

V	J	size	D	CDR3	DNA
TRBV2	TRBJ2-7	.	.	CASSEFKGGASSYEQYF	TGTGCCAGCAGTGAATTTAAGGGCGGGGCGAGCTCCTACGAGCAGTACTTC
TRBV7-2	TRBJ2-3	.	.	CASSSTDLPRAADTQYF	TGTGCCAGCAGCTCGACGGACCTACCTAGGGCGGCAGATACGCAGTATTTT
TRBV2	TRBJ1-1	.	.	CASGNGQLTEAFF	TGTGCCAGCGGTAATGGACAGCTCACTGAAGCTTTCTTT
TRBV5-1	TRBJ1-6	.	TRBD1	CASRAAGQGNSPLHF	TGCGCCAGCAGGGCTGCCGGACAGGGAAATTCACCCCTCCACTTT
TRBV7-9	TRBJ2-3	few	.	CASSFPLADTQYF	TGTGCCAGCAGCTTCCCCCTGGCAGATACGCAGTATTTT
TRBV11-2	TRBJ2-5	.	.	CASSLGTETQYF	TGTGCCAGCAGCTTAGGAACGGAGACCCAGTACTTC
TRBV6-1	TRBJ2-7	few	.	CASSPRRGVYYEQYF	TGTGCCAGCAGCCCAAGGAGGGGGGTATACTACGAGCAGTACTTC
TRBV19	TRBJ2-1	few	.	CASSIGTTYNEQFF	TGTGCCAGTAGTATAGGGACAACGTACAATGAGCAGTTCTTC
TRBV11-2	TRBJ1-5	.	.	CASSFGPGSQPQHF	.
TRBV5-1	TRBJ2-1	.	TRBD1	CASSLLGTGEINEQFF	TGCGCCAGCAGCTTGTTGGGGACAGGGGAGATCAATGAGCAGTTCTTC
TRBV7-9	TRBJ1-2	.	TRBD1	CASTDDRAYGYTF	TGTGCCAGCACCGACGACAGGGCTTACGGCTACACCTTC
TRBV7-6	TRBJ2-1	.	.	CASSSYRDKDNEQFF	TGTGCCAGCAGCTCTTACCGGGACAAGGACAATGAGCAGTTCTTC
TRBV11-3	TRBJ2-2	.	TRBD1	CASSLYRDSGELFF	TGTGCCAGCAGCTTGTACCGGGACAGCGGGGAGCTGTTTTTT
TRBV23-1	TRBJ2-3	.	.	CASSQYPLRGVASGTDTQYF	TGCGCCAGCAGTCAATATCCACTTCGCGGGGTGGCGAGCGGCACAGATACGCAGTATTTT
TRBV6-1	TRBJ2-7	once	TRBD2	CASTTEGGTSDEQYF	TGTGCCAGCACCACTGAGGGGGGGACTAGCGACGAGCAGTACTTC
TRBV14	TRBJ2-3	.	.	CASSQGAADTQYF	TGTGCCAGCAGCCAAGGGGCGGCTGATACGCAGTATTTT
TRBV5-1	TRBJ2-7	few	.	CASSFGGTYEQYF	TGCGCCAGCAGCTTTGGAGGCACCTACGAGCAGTACTTC
TRBV30	TRBJ2-7	.	.	CAWSVLLGNEQYF	TGTGCCTGGAGTGTACTCTTGGGTAACGAGCAGTACTTC
TRBV27	TRBJ2-7	.	TRBD2	CASSLTSGGYEQYF	TGTGCCAGCAGTTTAACTAGCGGGGGCTACGAGCAGTACTTC
TRBV29-1	TRBJ2-4	.	.	CSVEGDSGSNIQYF	TGCAGCGTTGAAGGTGACAGCGGGTCAAACATTCAGTACTTC
TRBV6-1	TRBJ2-1	.	TRBD2	CASSEGGGSYNEQFF	TGTGCCAGCAGTGAAGGGGGAGGGAGCTACAATGAGCAGTTCTTC
TRBV6-5	TRBJ2-3	.	.	CASSPNADTQYF	TGTGCCAGCAGTCCCAACGCAGATACGCAGTATTTT
TRBV9	TRBJ1-3	.	.	CASSPRGSGNTIYF	TGTGCCAGCAGCCCCCGGGGTTCTGGAAACACCATATATTTT
TRBV7-8	TRBJ2-2	.	TRBD2	CASSSLAGLAGTNTGELFF	TGTGCCAGCAGCTCGCTTGCGGGACTAGCGGGGACGAACACCGGGGAGCTGTTTTTT
TRBV29-1	TRBJ2-3	.	.	CSVQRQGTTDTQYF	TGCAGCGTCCAAAGGCAGGGCACCACAGATACGCAGTATTTT
TRBV7-3	TRBJ2-5	.	TRBD2	CASSPLTSGGLVETQYF	TGTGCCAGCAGCCCACTCACGTCGGGGGGGCTCGTAGAGACCCAGTACTTC
TRBV5-5	TRBJ2-5	.	.	CASSSGWDQETQYF	TGTGCCAGCAGCTCAGGTTGGGACCAAGAGACCCAGTACTTC
TRBV4-1	TRBJ1-2	once	TRBD1	CASSQDRTGRNYGYTF	TGCGCCAGCAGCCAAGATAGGACAGGTCGGAACTATGGCTACACCTTC
TRBV11-1	TRBJ2-5	.	TRBD2	CASSGGAGYGETQYF	TGTGCCAGCAGCGGGGGAGCGGGGTATGGGGAGACCCAGTACTTC
TRBV11-3	TRBJ2-1	.	.	CASSFLGGEQFF	TGTGCCAGCAGCTTTTTAGGGGGTGAGCAGTTCTTC
TRBV10-2	TRBJ1-1	medium-sized	.	CASSEGVAFF	TGCGCCAGCAGTGAGGGGGTAGCTTTCTTT
TRBV12-2	TRBJ2-7	.	.	CASRLDVNQVYEQYF	TGTGCAAGTCGCTTAGATGTAAACCAGGTGTACGAGCAGTACTTC
TRBV29-1	TRBJ2-2	once	.	CSVEADANTGELFF	TGCAGCGTTGAAGCGGATGCGAACACCGGGGAGCTGTTTTTT
TRBV7-8	TRBJ2-1	.	.	CASSLAQPWAGFYNEQFF	TGTGCCAGCAGCTTAGCCCAACCTTGGGCGGGTTTCTACAATGAGCAGTTCTTC
TRBV7-4	TRBJ1-6	.	.	CASSWIGGTASSPLHF	TGTGCCAGCTCCTGGATCGGGGGAACCGCGTCTTCACCCCTCCACTTT
TRBV28	TRBJ2-7	.	TRBD1	CASTPTGGRYEQYF	TGTGCCAGCACCCCGACAGGGGGCCGGTACGAGCAGTACTTC
TRBV5-6	TRBJ1-5	.	.	CASSLGNQPQHF	TGTGCCAGCAGCTTGGGCAATCAGCCCCAGCATTTT
TRBV9	TRBJ2-2	few	TRBD1	CASSGHRGRTPGELFF	TGTGCCAGCAGCGGCCACAGGGGGCGTACGCCCGGGGAGCTGTTTTTT
TRBV4-1	TRBJ2-7	.	TRBD1	CASSPWTGISGEQYF	TGCGCCAGCAGCCCATGGACAGGCATATCAGGCGAGCAGTACTTC
TRBV6-5	TRBJ2-2	.	.	CASRPTVNTGELFF	TGTGCCAGCAGGCCGACAGTGAACACCGGGGAGCTGTTTTTT
TRBV5-4	TRBJ2-3	.	.	CASSSWDGAVDTQYF	TGTGCCAGCAGCTCTTGGGACGGAGCGGTAGATACGCAGTATTTT
TRBV7-6	TRBJ1-6	.	.	CASSFDSSYNSPLHF	TGTGCCAGCAGCTTCGACAGCTCCTATAATTCACCCCTCCACTTT
TRBV9	TRBJ2-3	.	.	CASSVDSSDTQYF	TGTGCCAGCAGCGTAGATTCTTCAGATACGCAGTATTTT
TRBV19	TRBJ2-7	.	TRBD2	CLAGGFHEQYF	TGCCTAGCGGGAGGATTCCACGAGCAGTACTTC
TRBV11-3	TRBJ2-1	.	.	CASSPPGRTEQFF	TGTGCCAGCAGCCCCCCGGGGCGTACTGAGCAGTTCTTC
TRBV6-5	TRBJ1-2	.	TRBD1	CASSYSGTGSYGYTF	TGTGCCAGCAGTTACTCCGGGACAGGGTCCTATGGCTACACCTTC
TRBV4-1	TRBJ2-7	.	TRBD2	CASSHRTSGVYEQYF	TGCGCCAGCAGCCACCGGACTAGCGGGGTATACGAGCAGTACTTC
TRBV13	TRBJ1-5	.	.	CASSFGGGPQHF	TGTGCCAGCAGCTTCGGCGGGGGGCCCCAGCATTTT
TRBV4-1	TRBJ2-1	.	TRBD1	CASARGTGDYNEQFF	TGCGCCAGCGCTAGGGGGACAGGGGACTACAATGAGCAGTTCTTC
TRBV7-8	TRBJ1-1	.	TRBD1	CASSLVRTGGATEAFF	TGTGCCAGCAGCTTAGTCAGGACAGGGGGCGCAACTGAAGCTTTCTTT
TRBV25-1	TRBJ1-3	.	.	CASSPAAYSGNTIYF	TGTGCCAGCAGTCCTGCAGCTTACTCTGGAAACACCATATATTTT
TRBV6-5	TRBJ1-1	once	.	CAACPSGALHTEAFF	TGTGCCGCCTGCCCATCAGGAGCTCTCCACACTGAAGCTTTCTTT
TRBV9	TRBJ2-7	.	TRBD1	CASSVRDSSYEQYF	TGTGCCAGCAGCGTCCGGGACAGCTCCTACGAGCAGTACTTC